A selection of T cell receptor beta chains follows, all from one sample in a study of OX40 agonist ivuxolimab in advanced cancers. Assay: immunoSEQ multiplex PCR; the TCRdb copy retains only in-frame clones and omits some. The sample contains some 70,000 clones, 75% to 85% of which appear only once. The specimen was CD4+ or CD8+ T cells sorted from blood, collected in a trial of the OX40 agonist ivuxolimab. These receptors all come from an adult with an advanced solid tumor such as melanoma, head and neck, liver or kidney cancer. CDR3s include the opening cysteine and the closing phenylalanine or tryptophan. D genes are given only for firm matches. Size is omitted from some rows. Given values are once, few, many or a class for expanded clones.

V: TRBV5-1; J: TRBJ1-4; D: -; size: -; CDR3: CASSLGARSGLPGVTNEKLFF; DNA: TGCGCCAGCAGCTTGGGAGCCCGAAGCGGACTTCCGGGGGTCACTAATGAAAAACTGTTTTTT
V: TRBV5-1; J: TRBJ2-6; D: TRBD1; size: -; CDR3: CASSSGTGGLSGANVLTF; DNA: TGCGCCAGCAGCTCTGGGACAGGGGGCCTTTCTGGGGCCAACGTCCTGACTTTC
V: TRBV19; J: TRBJ1-4; D: TRBD1; size: -; CDR3: CASRTGGTRNEKLFF; DNA: TGTGCCAGTAGGACAGGGGGCACCCGGAATGAAAAACTGTTTTTT
V: TRBV7-2; J: TRBJ1-1; D: -; size: -; CDR3: CASSLDGTAEAFF; DNA: TGTGCCAGCAGCTTAGATGGGACGGCCGAAGCTTTCTTT
V: TRBV27; J: TRBJ1-4; D: -; size: few; CDR3: CASSLSGGGTGKLFF; DNA: TGTGCCAGCAGTTTATCTGGGGGGGGGACGGGAAAACTGTTTTTT
V: TRBV11-2; J: TRBJ2-1; D: -; size: -; CDR3: CASSLSGIYEQFF; DNA: TGTGCCAGCAGCTTATCAGGGATATATGAGCAGTTCTTC
V: TRBV7-6; J: TRBJ2-7; D: -; size: few; CDR3: CASSKRDRANSYEQYF; DNA: TGTGCCAGCAGCAAAAGGGATCGTGCTAACTCCTACGAGCAGTACTTC
V: TRBV5-4; J: TRBJ1-6; D: TRBD1; size: -; CDR3: CASSLEATGGRSPLHF; DNA: TGTGCCAGCAGCTTGGAAGCGACAGGGGGAAGGTCACCCCTCCACTTT
V: TRBV28; J: TRBJ2-7; D: TRBD2; size: -; CDR3: CASKLAGPVYEQYF; DNA: TGTGCCAGCAAATTAGCGGGACCCGTCTACGAGCAGTACTTC
V: TRBV28; J: TRBJ2-7; D: -; size: -; CDR3: CASSFGGSYEQYF; DNA: TGTGCCAGCAGTTTTGGGGGATCCTACGAGCAGTACTTC
V: TRBV30; J: TRBJ1-1; D: -; size: few; CDR3: CACKPGPEAFF; DNA: TGTGCCTGCAAGCCGGGACCTGAAGCTTTCTTT
V: TRBV11-2; J: TRBJ1-1; D: -; size: -; CDR3: CASRLNTEAFF; DNA: TGTGCCAGCAGATTGAACACTGAAGCTTTCTTT
V: TRBV5-6; J: TRBJ1-6; D: TRBD1; size: -; CDR3: CASSTQGVNVSPLHF; DNA: TGTGCCAGCAGCACACAGGGGGTTAATGTTTCACCCCTCCACTTT
V: TRBV28; J: TRBJ2-5; D: TRBD1; size: -; CDR3: CASSPPGQGARETQYF; DNA: TGTGCCAGCAGTCCTCCGGGACAGGGGGCGCGGGAGACCCAGTACTTC
V: TRBV4-3; J: TRBJ2-2; D: -; size: -; CDR3: CASSLRGNTGELFF; DNA: TGCGCCAGCAGCCTCCGGGGGAACACCGGGGAGCTGTTTTTT
V: TRBV19; J: TRBJ1-6; D: -; size: -; CDR3: CATSSQPQDNSPLHF; DNA: TGTGCCACCTCATCTCAGCCTCAGGATAATTCACCCCTCCACTTT
V: TRBV28; J: TRBJ1-2; D: -; size: -; CDR3: CASRQDVYGYTF; DNA: TGTGCCAGCAGGCAGGACGTGTACGGCTACACCTTC
V: TRBV7-2; J: TRBJ2-3; D: TRBD2; size: once; CDR3: CASGWTSRADTQYF; DNA: TGTGCCAGCGGATGGACTAGCAGGGCAGATACGCAGTATTTT
V: TRBV5-1; J: TRBJ2-3; D: TRBD2; size: -; CDR3: CASSFTTSGPTDTQYF; DNA: TGCGCCAGCAGCTTCACTACTAGCGGTCCCACAGATACGCAGTATTTT
V: TRBV2; J: TRBJ2-3; D: TRBD1; size: -; CDR3: CASIRQGARTDTQYF; DNA: TGTGCCAGCATTCGACAGGGGGCGCGCACAGATACGCAGTATTTT
V: TRBV30; J: TRBJ2-7; D: -; size: -; CDR3: CAWGLRAYEQYF; DNA: TGTGCCTGGGGACTTAGGGCCTACGAGCAGTACTTC
V: TRBV28; J: TRBJ1-3; D: -; size: few; CDR3: CASSSPRHPSSGNTIYF; DNA: TGTGCCAGCAGTTCCCCTCGACACCCTAGTTCTGGAAACACCATATATTTT
V: TRBV6-5; J: TRBJ2-7; D: -; size: -; CDR3: CASSYKTDQYF; DNA: TGTGCCAGCAGTTACAAGACAGACCAGTACTTC
V: TRBV9; J: TRBJ1-2; D: -; size: once; CDR3: CASSVGGGGGYGYTF; DNA: TGTGCCAGCAGCGTAGGTGGGGGAGGAGGCTATGGCTACACCTTC
V: TRBV2; J: TRBJ1-1; D: -; size: once; CDR3: CASSAEGWGEAFF; DNA: TGTGCCAGCAGTGCCGAAGGGTGGGGGGAAGCTTTCTTT
V: TRBV5-6; J: TRBJ1-1; D: -; size: -; CDR3: CASSLMNTEAFF; DNA: TGTGCCAGCAGCTTGATGAACACTGAAGCTTTCTTT
V: TRBV5-5; J: TRBJ1-2; D: TRBD1; size: medium-sized; CDR3: CASSLRTGLGYGYTF; DNA: TGTGCCAGCAGCTTGCGGACAGGGCTAGGCTATGGCTACACCTTC
V: TRBV10-3; J: TRBJ1-2; D: -; size: -; CDR3: CAISLQINYGYTF; DNA: TGTGCCATCAGTCTGCAGATAAACTATGGCTACACCTTC
V: TRBV7-2; J: TRBJ1-6; D: -; size: once; CDR3: CASSLGARGNSPLHF; DNA: TGTGCCAGCAGCTTAGGAGCCAGGGGTAATTCACCCCTCCACTTT
V: TRBV15; J: TRBJ2-3; D: TRBD1; size: -; CDR3: CATSRLQQGTGDTQYF; DNA: TGTGCCACCAGCAGACTACAACAGGGGACGGGCGATACGCAGTATTTT
V: TRBV7-9; J: TRBJ2-7; D: TRBD1; size: once; CDR3: CASSPGQGMYGEQYF; DNA: TGTGCCAGCAGCCCAGGACAGGGTATGTACGGCGAGCAGTACTTC
V: TRBV28; J: TRBJ1-2; D: TRBD1; size: -; CDR3: CASRPTGTAHLYGYTF; DNA: TGTGCCAGCAGACCAACCGGGACAGCCCACCTCTATGGCTACACCTTC
V: TRBV19; J: TRBJ1-1; D: -; size: -; CDR3: CASSSHLMNTEAFF; DNA: TGTGCCAGTAGTAGTCACCTCATGAACACTGAAGCTTTCTTT
V: TRBV5-8; J: TRBJ2-1; D: TRBD2; size: -; CDR3: CASSYLTGTSALYEQFF; DNA: TGTGCCAGCAGCTACTTAACCGGGACTAGCGCGTTGTATGAGCAGTTCTTC
V: TRBV19; J: TRBJ1-5; D: TRBD1; size: -; CDR3: CASSIDGADRAWSQPQHF; DNA: TGTGCCAGTAGTATAGATGGCGCCGACAGGGCCTGGAGTCAGCCCCAGCATTTT
V: TRBV5-6; J: TRBJ1-2; D: -; size: -; CDR3: CASSYPDGLYGYTF; DNA: TGTGCCAGCAGCTACCCCGACGGCCTCTATGGCTACACCTTC
V: TRBV5-4; J: TRBJ2-7; D: -; size: once; CDR3: CASSSGGSDLYEQYF; DNA: TGTGCCAGCAGCTCCGGAGGATCAGACCTCTACGAGCAGTACTTC
V: TRBV11-3; J: TRBJ2-7; D: -; size: -; CDR3: CASSLGGNSYEQYF; DNA: TGTGCCAGCAGCTTAGGGGGTAACTCCTACGAGCAGTACTTC
V: TRBV5-4; J: TRBJ1-6; D: -; size: -; CDR3: CASSLVGRNSPLHF; DNA: TGTGCCAGCAGCTTGGTGGGGCGAAATTCACCCCTCCACTTT
V: TRBV19; J: TRBJ1-1; D: -; size: -; CDR3: CASSIKKMNTEAFF; DNA: TGTGCCAGTAGTATAAAGAAGATGAACACTGAAGCTTTCTTT
V: TRBV4-1; J: TRBJ2-3; D: TRBD2; size: -; CDR3: CASSQTLAVTDTQYF; DNA: TGCGCCAGCAGCCAAACACTAGCGGTCACAGATACGCAGTATTTT
V: TRBV11-2; J: TRBJ1-2; D: -; size: -; CDR3: CASSSYRDPDYGYTF; DNA: TGTGCCAGCAGCTCATACCGGGACCCAGACTATGGCTACACCTTC
V: TRBV7-2; J: TRBJ1-2; D: TRBD1; size: -; CDR3: CASSFRGPAGYTF; DNA: TGTGCCAGCAGCTTTAGGGGGCCCGCTGGCTACACCTTC
V: TRBV15; J: TRBJ2-5; D: -; size: -; CDR3: CATSREAGPQGTQYF; DNA: TGTGCCACCAGCAGAGAGGCCGGACCCCAAGGGACCCAGTACTTC
V: TRBV19; J: TRBJ1-5; D: -; size: -; CDR3: CASNPTGQINQPQHF; DNA: TGTGCCAGTAACCCAACCGGACAAATCAATCAGCCCCAGCATTTT
V: TRBV27; J: TRBJ2-2; D: TRBD2; size: few; CDR3: CASSFRLAGALTGELFF; DNA: TGTGCCAGCAGTTTCCGACTAGCGGGGGCCCTCACCGGGGAGCTGTTTTTT
V: TRBV28; J: TRBJ1-3; D: -; size: -; CDR3: CASSFIGGRGSGNTIYF; DNA: TGTGCCAGCAGTTTTATAGGAGGACGGGGCTCTGGAAACACCATATATTTT
V: TRBV7-2; J: TRBJ2-1; D: TRBD2; size: -; CDR3: CASSRGLAGGVEQFF; DNA: TGTGCCAGCAGCAGGGGACTAGCGGGAGGTGTTGAGCAGTTCTTC
V: TRBV28; J: TRBJ2-7; D: -; size: -; CDR3: CASRTGTPRNYEQYF; DNA: TGTGCCAGCAGAACCGGGACACCTCGGAACTACGAGCAGTACTTC
V: TRBV11-3; J: TRBJ2-2; D: -; size: -; CDR3: CASSLRGGANTGELFF; DNA: TGTGCCAGCAGCTTGCGGGGAGGCGCGAACACCGGGGAGCTGTTTTTT
V: TRBV27; J: TRBJ2-7; D: -; size: -; CDR3: CASSFAGQREQYF; DNA: TGTGCCAGCAGTTTTGCAGGGCAGCGCGAGCAGTACTTC
V: TRBV19; J: TRBJ1-2; D: -; size: -; CDR3: CASSIGLGQVYGYTF; DNA: TGTGCCAGTAGTATAGGTCTGGGGCAGGTCTATGGCTACACCTTC
V: TRBV5-1; J: TRBJ2-1; D: TRBD1; size: once; CDR3: CASAPGQGHNEQFF; DNA: TGCGCCAGCGCCCCGGGACAGGGACACAATGAGCAGTTCTTC
V: TRBV19; J: TRBJ2-7; D: TRBD1; size: few; CDR3: CASSIDQGTAQVYEQYF; DNA: TGTGCCAGTAGTATAGATCAAGGGACAGCTCAAGTCTACGAGCAGTACTTC